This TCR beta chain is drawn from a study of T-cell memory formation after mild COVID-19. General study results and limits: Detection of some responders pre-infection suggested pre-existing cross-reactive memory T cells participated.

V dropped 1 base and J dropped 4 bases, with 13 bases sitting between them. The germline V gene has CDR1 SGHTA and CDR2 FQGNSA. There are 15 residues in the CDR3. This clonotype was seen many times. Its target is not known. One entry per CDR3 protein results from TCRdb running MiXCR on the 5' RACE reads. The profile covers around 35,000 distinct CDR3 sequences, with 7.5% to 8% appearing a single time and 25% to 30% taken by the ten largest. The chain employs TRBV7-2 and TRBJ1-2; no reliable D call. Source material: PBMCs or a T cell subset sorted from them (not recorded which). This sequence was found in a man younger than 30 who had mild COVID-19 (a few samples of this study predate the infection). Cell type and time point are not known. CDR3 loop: CASSLEVGRAYGYTF. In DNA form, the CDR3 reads TGTGCCAGCAGCTTAGAGGTCGGCAGAGCCTATGGCTACACCTTC.